This TCR beta chain was observed in a study of Graves' ophthalmopathy and Graves' hyperthyroidism. Trimming took 9 bases from V and 5 from J, leaving 25 bases between them. Germline loops: CDR1 SNHLY, CDR2 FYNNEI. This CDR3 spans 17 amino acids. Amplified TCR beta CDR3 regions were obtained using RNA transcripts as template. Second-round multiplex PCR followed a first-round RT-PCR using HTBI primers. TCRdb recomputed calls from the multiplex PCR reads with MiXCR, one row per CDR3 protein. The table has about half a million distinct CDR3 sequences, about an eighth seen once. V and J are TRBV2 and TRBJ2-2; D is uncertain. The sample consisted of blood. The TCR originated in a woman aged 30 to 39 with Graves' ophthalmopathy. CDR3 sequence reads: CASPPINQSNQTGELFF. DNA for the CDR3: TGTGCCAGTCCTCCTATTAACCAGAGTAACCAAACCGGGGAGCTGTTTTTT.